The present T cell receptor beta chain was sequenced within a study of tissue T cells after allogeneic stem cell transplantation. CDR1 and CDR2 from the germline V gene are SGHRS and YFSETQ. V lost 0 bases, J lost 2 bases, and 14 bases lay in between. CDR3 length: 17 residues. The repertoire was sequenced with immunoSEQ multiplex PCR; TCRdb's copy has only in-frame clones and lacks some. The sample has about 26,000 clones; less than 95% are singletons. The chain employs TRBV5-1 and TRBJ1-4; TRBD1 might be the D (5 bases). The TCR originated in a male donor aged 60 or older who later had graft-versus-host disease after an allogeneic stem cell transplant. Sequences were derived from blood, sampled before transplantation. The CDR3 here is CASSLATVGATNEKLFF. Here the CDR3 DNA reads TGCGCCAGCAGCTTGGCGACAGTTGGGGCCACTAATGAAAAACTGTTTTTT.